These 2 T cell receptor beta chains originate from one sample sequenced in a study of identical twins. TCRdb re-analysed the 5' RACE reads in MiXCR, keeping a single row per CDR3 protein. The sample records a few hundred thousand distinct CDR3 sequences, around 24% being singletons. The same specimen was also included in a second study, on T cells expressing NK-cell markers.

The sample was CD4+ T cells sorted from blood. These receptors all come from a woman aged 18-29 years in good health.

This clonotype was detected only once. The chain couples TRBV6-2 or TRBV6-3 to TRBJ2-3; the match to TRBD2 covers 9 bases. Germline trimming cut 5 bases from V and 1 base from J; bases unmatched to any gene: 10. CDR1 is MNHEY and CDR2 is SVGEGT in the germline V gene. The CDR3 is 17 amino acids. The CDR3: CASSPGLAWGGTDTQYF. The CDR3 nucleotides read TGTGCCAGCAGTCCCGGACTAGCGTGGGGGGGCACAGATACGCAGTATTTT.

The chain has TRBV5-1 and TRBJ2-3, with TRBD1 matching 9 bases. The CDR3 consists of 15 residues. From germline, CDR1 is SGHRS and CDR2 YFSETQ. Losses at the gene ends were 4 bases for V and 2 bases for J; bases not matched to a gene: 5. CDR3 DNA: TGCGCCAGCAGCACCTACAGGGGGCTCACAGATACGCAGTATTTT. Its protein product is CASSTYRGLTDTQYF.